This TCR beta chain is drawn from a study of prognosis after radiotherapy for stage I lung cancer. Study as a whole: All non-small cell lung cancer patients were considered medically inoperable. With stereotactic body radiotherapy, no patient received any concurrent therapy. It was SBRT that served as radiotherapy, in 3 to 5 fractions with a biologically effective dose of at least 100 Gy.

CDR3 of TCR beta was amplified from genomic DNA via a two-round multiplex PCR. The first PCR round targeted every TRBV and TRBJ gene with specific primers. TCRdb re-derived calls from the multiplex PCR reads in MiXCR, one entry per CDR3 protein. Here the sample spans around 25,000 distinct CDR3 sequences, 36% being singletons. V was pared by 3 bases and J by 8 bases, with 10 bases between. CDR3 length: 12 residues. Germline-derived CDR1 and CDR2 are SEHNR and FQNEAQ (reference sequence). This clonotype was picked up many times. This material consisted of PBMCs, taken before or after stereotactic body radiation therapy (not recorded which). J is TRBJ1-2 and V is TRBV7-9; D is undetermined. This clonotype was obtained from a donor aged 50 or older with non-small cell lung cancer. The CDR3 reads CASSLVTLGYTF. CDR3 DNA: TGTGCCAGCAGCTTGGTCACTCTCGGCTACACCTTC. The entire variable domain, with the rest obtained from reference TRBV7-9 and TRBJ1-2, is as follows: DTGVSQNPRHKITKRGQNVTFRCDPISEHNRLYWYRQTLGQGPEFLTYFQNEAQLEKSRLLSDRFSAERPKGSFSTLEIQRTEQGDSAMYLCASSLVTLGYTFGSGTRLTVV.